This T cell receptor (beta chain) was found in a study of blood T cell repertoires in COVID-19. Whole-study context: The United States, Italy and Spain supplied acute and convalescent COVID-19 samples. Sources were T cells, B-cell-depleted T cells, or PBMCs; the material itself was cDNA or gDNA.

Under the authors' procedure: For nucleated cells, counts were estimated from reference gene primer amplification. TCRdb keeps only in-frame clones here, not all; method: immunoSEQ multiplex PCR. Clone size and V and J calls were adopted from that table, with D and trimming inferred from the DNA. The sample carries around 480,000 clones, 70% to 90% recorded once. Germline CDR1 is GTSNPN and CDR2 is SVGIG (reference sequence). This CDR3 is 13 amino acids long. V lost 2 bases, J lost 1 base, and 8 bases lay in between. Seattle researchers signed up patients amid active infection and tracked them longitudinally.

Sequencing used peripheral blood. This clonotype was obtained from a woman aged 45-65 years with COVID-19, enrolled during active disease. V is TRBV30 and J is TRBJ1-2, with D hard to call. The CDR3 nucleotides are TGTGCCTGGAGTCTCTCACTTAACTATGGCTACACCTTC. Protein sequence: CAWSLSLNYGYTF. Based on the CDR3 plus reference TRBV30 and TRBJ1-2, the full variable domain is SQTIHQWPATLVQPVGSPLSLECTVEGTSNPNLYWYRQAAGRGLQLLFYSVGIGQISSEVPQNLSASRPQDRQFILSSKKLLLSDSGFYLCAWSLSLNYGYTFGSGTRLTVV.